This T cell receptor beta chain is drawn from a study of CD8 T cells in Susac syndrome. This clonotype was seen only once. RNA was extracted with the RNeasy kit, and a quantity of roughly 0.5 to 1 ug was reverse transcribed using random hexamers. TCRdb used MiXCR to reprocess the immunoSEQ multiplex PCR reads, holding one entry per CDR3 protein. The sample has under 200,000 distinct CDR3 sequences; about 96% are singletons. Patients with Susac syndrome fulfilled recently defined diagnostic criteria for definite or probable disease. The CDR3 is made up of 16 amino acids. Trimming removed 7 bases from V and 2 bases from J; junction bases left unmatched: 17. CDR1 and CDR2 from the germline V gene are GTSNPN and SVGIG (reference sequence).

The genes are TRBV30 and TRBJ2-7, with 7 bases aligning to TRBD1. Sequenced material: CD4+ T cells from PBMCs. The receptor was isolated from a human donor with Susac syndrome. This CDR3 is CASTYPPGGSAYEQYF. The CDR3 DNA reads TGTGCCTCTACCTACCCACCAGGGGGTTCTGCCTACGAGCAGTACTTC.